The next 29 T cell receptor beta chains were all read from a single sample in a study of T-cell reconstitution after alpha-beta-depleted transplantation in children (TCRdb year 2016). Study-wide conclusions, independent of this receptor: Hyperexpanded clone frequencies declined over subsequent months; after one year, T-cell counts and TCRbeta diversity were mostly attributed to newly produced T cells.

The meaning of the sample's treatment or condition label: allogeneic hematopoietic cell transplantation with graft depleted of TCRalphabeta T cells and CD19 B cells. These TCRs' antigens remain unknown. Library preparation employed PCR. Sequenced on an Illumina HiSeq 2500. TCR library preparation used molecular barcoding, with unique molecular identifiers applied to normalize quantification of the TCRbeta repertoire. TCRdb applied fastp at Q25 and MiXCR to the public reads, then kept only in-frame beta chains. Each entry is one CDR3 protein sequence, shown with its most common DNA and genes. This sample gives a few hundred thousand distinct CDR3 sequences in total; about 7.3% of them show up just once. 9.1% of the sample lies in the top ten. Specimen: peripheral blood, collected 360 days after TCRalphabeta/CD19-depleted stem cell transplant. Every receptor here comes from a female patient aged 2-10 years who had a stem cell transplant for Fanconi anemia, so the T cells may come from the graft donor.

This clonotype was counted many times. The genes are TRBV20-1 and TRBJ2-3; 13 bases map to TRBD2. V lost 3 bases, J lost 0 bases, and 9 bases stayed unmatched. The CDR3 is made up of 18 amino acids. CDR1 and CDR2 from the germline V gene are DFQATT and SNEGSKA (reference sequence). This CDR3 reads CSARRALAGGLSTDTQYF. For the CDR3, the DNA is TGCAGTGCTAGGAGGGCACTAGCGGGGGGGCTAAGCACAGATACGCAGTATTTT.

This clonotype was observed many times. CDR3 sequence (DNA): TGTGCCAGCAGGGTCCTAGCGGAAAACACCGGGGAGCTGTTTTTT. As protein: CASRVLAENTGELFF. The V call is TRBV28, the J call TRBJ2-2; TRBD2 matches at 7 bases. This CDR3 has 15 amino acids. J lost 2 bases, V lost 6 bases, and 6 bases had no gene match. Germline V gene data show CDR1 as MDHEN and CDR2 as SYDVKM.

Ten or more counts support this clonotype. The CDR3 here is CASSRDSGVGQETQYF. The CDR3 nucleotides are TGTGCCAGCAGCCGGGACTCAGGGGTGGGCCAAGAGACCCAGTACTTC. The chain carries TRBV4-2 and TRBJ2-5, with D perhaps assigned TRBD1 or TRBD2 (6 bases each). This CDR3 has 16 amino acids. V was clipped by 4 bases and J by 1 base, with 16 bases between them. Germline V CDR1 and CDR2: LGHNA, YNFKEQ.

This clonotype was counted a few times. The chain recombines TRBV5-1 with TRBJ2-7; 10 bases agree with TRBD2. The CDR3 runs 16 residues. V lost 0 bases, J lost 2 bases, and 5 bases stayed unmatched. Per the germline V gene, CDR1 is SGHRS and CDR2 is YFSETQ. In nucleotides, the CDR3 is TGCGCCAGCAGCTTGGGAGCGGGAGGGCTCACCTACGAGCAGTACTTC. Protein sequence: CASSLGAGGLTYEQYF.

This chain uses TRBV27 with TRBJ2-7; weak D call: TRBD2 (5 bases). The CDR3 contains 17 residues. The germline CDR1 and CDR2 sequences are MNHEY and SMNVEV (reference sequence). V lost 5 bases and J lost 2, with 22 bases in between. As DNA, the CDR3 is TGTGCCAGCAGTCGGAGGCCCCCAGGATCTACCACCTACGAGCAGTACTTC. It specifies CASSRRPPGSTTYEQYF.

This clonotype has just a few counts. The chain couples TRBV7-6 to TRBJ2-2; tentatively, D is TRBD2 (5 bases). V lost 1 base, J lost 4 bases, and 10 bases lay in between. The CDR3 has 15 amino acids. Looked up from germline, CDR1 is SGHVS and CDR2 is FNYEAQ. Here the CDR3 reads CASSLVGKGTGELFF. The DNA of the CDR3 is TGTGCCAGCAGCTTAGTCGGGAAGGGCACCGGGGAGCTGTTTTTT.

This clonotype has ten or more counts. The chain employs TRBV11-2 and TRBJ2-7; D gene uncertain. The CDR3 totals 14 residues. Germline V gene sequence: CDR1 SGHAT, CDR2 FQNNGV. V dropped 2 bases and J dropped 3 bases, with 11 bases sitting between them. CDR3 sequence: CASSLQAEVYEQYF. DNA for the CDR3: TGTGCCAGCAGCTTACAGGCGGAAGTCTACGAGCAGTACTTC.

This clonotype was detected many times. The DNA of the CDR3 is TGTGCCAGCAGCTTAGACCCGGGACAGGATTCGTTCTTC. This encodes CASSLDPGQDSFF. The chain joins TRBV7-2 to TRBJ2-1; the match to TRBD1 covers 8 bases. Trimming at V came to 1 base and at J to 15 bases, leaving 8 bases not matched to a gene. Germline V gene data show CDR1 as SGHTA and CDR2 as FQGNSA. This CDR3 is 13 amino acids long.

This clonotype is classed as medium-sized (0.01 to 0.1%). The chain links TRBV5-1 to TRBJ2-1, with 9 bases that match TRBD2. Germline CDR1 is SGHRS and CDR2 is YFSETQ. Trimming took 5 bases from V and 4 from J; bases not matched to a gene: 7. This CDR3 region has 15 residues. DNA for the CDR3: TGCGCCAGCAGACCCACTAGCGGGCCATACAATGAGCAGTTCTTC. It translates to CASRPTSGPYNEQFF.

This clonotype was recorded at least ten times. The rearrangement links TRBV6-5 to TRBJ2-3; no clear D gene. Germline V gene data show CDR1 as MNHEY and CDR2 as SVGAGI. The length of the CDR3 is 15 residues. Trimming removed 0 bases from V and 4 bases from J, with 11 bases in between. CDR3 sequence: CASSYSASDADTQYF. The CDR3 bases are TGTGCCAGCAGTTACTCGGCCTCCGATGCAGATACGCAGTATTTT.

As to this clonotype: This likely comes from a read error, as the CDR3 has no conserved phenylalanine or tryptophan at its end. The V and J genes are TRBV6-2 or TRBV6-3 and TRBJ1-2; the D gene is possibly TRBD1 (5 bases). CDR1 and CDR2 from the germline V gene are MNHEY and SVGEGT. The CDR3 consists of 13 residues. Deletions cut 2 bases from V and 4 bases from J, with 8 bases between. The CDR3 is CASSYLGTYGYTL. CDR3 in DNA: TGTGCCAGCAGTTACCTGGGGACCTATGGCTACACCTTG.

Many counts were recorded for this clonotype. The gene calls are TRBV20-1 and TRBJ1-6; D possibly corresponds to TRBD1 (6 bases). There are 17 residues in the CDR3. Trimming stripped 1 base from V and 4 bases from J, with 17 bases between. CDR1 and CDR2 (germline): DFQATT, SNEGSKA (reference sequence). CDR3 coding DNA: TGCAGTGCTAGAGGAGGGGCCGGGGGGCGATATAATTCACCCCTCCACTTT. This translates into CSARGGAGGRYNSPLHF.

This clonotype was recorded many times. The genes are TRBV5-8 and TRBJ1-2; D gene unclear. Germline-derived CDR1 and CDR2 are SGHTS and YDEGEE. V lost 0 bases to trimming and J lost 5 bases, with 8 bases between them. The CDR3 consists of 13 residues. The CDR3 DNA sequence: TGTGCCAGCAGCTTGGCCAGTTCTTATGGCTACACCTTC. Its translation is CASSLASSYGYTF.

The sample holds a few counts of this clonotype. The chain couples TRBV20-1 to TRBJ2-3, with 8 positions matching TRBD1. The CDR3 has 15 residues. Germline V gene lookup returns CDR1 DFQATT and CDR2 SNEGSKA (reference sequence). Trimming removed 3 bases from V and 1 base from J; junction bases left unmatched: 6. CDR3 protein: CSASLTGGRTDTQYF. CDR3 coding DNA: TGCAGTGCTAGTCTTACAGGGGGACGCACAGATACGCAGTATTTT.

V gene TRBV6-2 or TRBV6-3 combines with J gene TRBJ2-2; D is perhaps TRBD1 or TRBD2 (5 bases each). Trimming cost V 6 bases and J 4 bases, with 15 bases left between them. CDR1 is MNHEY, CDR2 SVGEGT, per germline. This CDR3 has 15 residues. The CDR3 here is CASSPATGTTGELFF. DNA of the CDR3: TGTGCCAGCAGCCCGGCAACGGGGACCACCGGGGAGCTGTTTTTT.

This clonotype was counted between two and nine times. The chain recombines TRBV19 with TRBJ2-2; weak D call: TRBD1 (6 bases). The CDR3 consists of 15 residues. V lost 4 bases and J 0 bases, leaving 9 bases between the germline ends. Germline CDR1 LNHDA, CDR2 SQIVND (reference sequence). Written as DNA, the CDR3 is TGTGCCAGTAGTACCGGGACAACGAACACCGGGGAGCTGTTTTTT. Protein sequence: CASSTGTTNTGELFF.

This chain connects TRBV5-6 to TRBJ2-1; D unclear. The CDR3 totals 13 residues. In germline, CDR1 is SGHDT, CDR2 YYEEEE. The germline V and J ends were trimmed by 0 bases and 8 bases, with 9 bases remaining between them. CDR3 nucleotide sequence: TGTGCCAGCAGCTTGGGAGGTATTTATGAGCAGTTCTTC. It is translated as CASSLGGIYEQFF.

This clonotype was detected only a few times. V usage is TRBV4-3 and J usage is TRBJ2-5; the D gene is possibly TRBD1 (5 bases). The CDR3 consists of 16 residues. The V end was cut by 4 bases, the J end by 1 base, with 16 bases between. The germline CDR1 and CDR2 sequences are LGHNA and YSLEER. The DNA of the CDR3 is TGCGCCAGCAGCCTTAGTCCGCAGGGCCTCCAAGAGACCCAGTACTTC. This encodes CASSLSPQGLQETQYF.

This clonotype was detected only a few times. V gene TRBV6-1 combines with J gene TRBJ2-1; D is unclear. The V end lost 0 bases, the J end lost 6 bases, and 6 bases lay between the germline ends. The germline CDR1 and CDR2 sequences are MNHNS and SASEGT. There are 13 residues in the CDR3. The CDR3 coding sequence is TGTGCCAGCAGTGAAGCCCCGGGCAATGAGCAGTTCTTC. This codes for CASSEAPGNEQFF.

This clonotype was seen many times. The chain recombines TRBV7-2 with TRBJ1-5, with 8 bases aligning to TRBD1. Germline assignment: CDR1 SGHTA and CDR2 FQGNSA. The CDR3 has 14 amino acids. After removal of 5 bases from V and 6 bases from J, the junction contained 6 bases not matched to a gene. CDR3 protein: CASSPDRGVQPQHF. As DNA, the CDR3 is TGTGCCAGCAGCCCTGACAGGGGTGTTCAGCCCCAGCATTTT.

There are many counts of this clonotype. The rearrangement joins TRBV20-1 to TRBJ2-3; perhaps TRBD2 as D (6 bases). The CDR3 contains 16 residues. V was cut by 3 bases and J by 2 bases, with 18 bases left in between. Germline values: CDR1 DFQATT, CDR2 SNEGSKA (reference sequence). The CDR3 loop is CSASSRRGENTDTQYF. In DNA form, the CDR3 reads TGCAGTGCTAGTTCTCGGCGGGGAGAAAACACAGATACGCAGTATTTT.

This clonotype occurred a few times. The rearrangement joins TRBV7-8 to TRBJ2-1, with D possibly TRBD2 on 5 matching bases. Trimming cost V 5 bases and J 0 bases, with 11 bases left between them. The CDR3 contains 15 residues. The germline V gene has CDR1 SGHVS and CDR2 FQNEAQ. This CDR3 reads CASSASGNSYNEQFF. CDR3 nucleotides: TGTGCCAGCAGCGCATCCGGGAACTCCTACAATGAGCAGTTCTTC.

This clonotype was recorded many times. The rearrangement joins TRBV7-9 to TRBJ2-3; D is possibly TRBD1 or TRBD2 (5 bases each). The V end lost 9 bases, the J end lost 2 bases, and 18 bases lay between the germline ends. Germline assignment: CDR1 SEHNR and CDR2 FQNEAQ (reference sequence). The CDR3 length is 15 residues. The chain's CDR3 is CASSIEGRYTDTQYF. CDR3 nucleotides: TGTGCCAGTTCTATAGAGGGGCGTTACACAGATACGCAGTATTTT.

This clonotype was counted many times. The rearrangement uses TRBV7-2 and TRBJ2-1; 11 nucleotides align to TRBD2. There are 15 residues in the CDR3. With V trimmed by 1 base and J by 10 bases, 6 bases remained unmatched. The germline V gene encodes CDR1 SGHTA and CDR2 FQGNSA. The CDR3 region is CASSLDSGGALEQFF. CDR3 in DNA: TGTGCCAGCAGCTTAGATAGCGGGGGGGCCTTAGAGCAGTTCTTC.

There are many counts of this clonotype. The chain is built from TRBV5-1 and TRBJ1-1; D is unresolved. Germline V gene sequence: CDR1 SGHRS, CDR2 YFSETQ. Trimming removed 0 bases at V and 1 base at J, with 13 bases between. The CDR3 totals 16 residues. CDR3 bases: TGCGCCAGCAGCTTGGTGCCGATTATTCCGAACACTGAAGCTTTCTTT. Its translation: CASSLVPIIPNTEAFF. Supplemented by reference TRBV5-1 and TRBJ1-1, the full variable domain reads KAGVTQTPRYLIKTRGQQVTLSCSPISGHRSVSWYQQTPGQGLQFLFEYFSETQRNKGNFPGRFSGRQFSNSRSEMNVSTLELGDSALYLCASSLVPIIPNTEAFFGQGTRLTVV.

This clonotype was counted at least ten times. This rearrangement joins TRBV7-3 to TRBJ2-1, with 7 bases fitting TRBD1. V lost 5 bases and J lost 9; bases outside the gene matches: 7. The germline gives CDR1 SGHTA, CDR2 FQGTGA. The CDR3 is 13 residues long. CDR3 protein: CASSTTGVGEQFF. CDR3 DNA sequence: TGTGCCAGCAGCACTACAGGGGTAGGTGAGCAGTTCTTC.

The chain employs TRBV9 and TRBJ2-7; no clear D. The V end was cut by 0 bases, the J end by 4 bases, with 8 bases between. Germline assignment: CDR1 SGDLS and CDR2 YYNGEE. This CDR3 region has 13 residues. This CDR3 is CASSVGGMYEQYF. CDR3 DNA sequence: TGTGCCAGCAGCGTAGGAGGAATGTACGAGCAGTACTTC.

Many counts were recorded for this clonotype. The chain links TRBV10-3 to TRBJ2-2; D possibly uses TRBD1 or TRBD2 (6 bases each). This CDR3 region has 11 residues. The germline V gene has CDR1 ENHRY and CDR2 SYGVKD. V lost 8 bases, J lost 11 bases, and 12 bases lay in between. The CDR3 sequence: CAIGGTHELFF. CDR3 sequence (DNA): TGTGCCATCGGAGGGACACACGAGCTGTTTTTT.

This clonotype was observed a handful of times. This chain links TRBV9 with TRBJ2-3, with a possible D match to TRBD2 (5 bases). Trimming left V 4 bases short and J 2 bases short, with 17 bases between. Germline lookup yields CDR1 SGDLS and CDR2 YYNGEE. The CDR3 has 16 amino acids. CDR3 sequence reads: CASSLGRAGNTDTQYF. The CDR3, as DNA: TGTGCCAGCAGCCTTGGACGGGCGGGCAACACAGATACGCAGTATTTT.